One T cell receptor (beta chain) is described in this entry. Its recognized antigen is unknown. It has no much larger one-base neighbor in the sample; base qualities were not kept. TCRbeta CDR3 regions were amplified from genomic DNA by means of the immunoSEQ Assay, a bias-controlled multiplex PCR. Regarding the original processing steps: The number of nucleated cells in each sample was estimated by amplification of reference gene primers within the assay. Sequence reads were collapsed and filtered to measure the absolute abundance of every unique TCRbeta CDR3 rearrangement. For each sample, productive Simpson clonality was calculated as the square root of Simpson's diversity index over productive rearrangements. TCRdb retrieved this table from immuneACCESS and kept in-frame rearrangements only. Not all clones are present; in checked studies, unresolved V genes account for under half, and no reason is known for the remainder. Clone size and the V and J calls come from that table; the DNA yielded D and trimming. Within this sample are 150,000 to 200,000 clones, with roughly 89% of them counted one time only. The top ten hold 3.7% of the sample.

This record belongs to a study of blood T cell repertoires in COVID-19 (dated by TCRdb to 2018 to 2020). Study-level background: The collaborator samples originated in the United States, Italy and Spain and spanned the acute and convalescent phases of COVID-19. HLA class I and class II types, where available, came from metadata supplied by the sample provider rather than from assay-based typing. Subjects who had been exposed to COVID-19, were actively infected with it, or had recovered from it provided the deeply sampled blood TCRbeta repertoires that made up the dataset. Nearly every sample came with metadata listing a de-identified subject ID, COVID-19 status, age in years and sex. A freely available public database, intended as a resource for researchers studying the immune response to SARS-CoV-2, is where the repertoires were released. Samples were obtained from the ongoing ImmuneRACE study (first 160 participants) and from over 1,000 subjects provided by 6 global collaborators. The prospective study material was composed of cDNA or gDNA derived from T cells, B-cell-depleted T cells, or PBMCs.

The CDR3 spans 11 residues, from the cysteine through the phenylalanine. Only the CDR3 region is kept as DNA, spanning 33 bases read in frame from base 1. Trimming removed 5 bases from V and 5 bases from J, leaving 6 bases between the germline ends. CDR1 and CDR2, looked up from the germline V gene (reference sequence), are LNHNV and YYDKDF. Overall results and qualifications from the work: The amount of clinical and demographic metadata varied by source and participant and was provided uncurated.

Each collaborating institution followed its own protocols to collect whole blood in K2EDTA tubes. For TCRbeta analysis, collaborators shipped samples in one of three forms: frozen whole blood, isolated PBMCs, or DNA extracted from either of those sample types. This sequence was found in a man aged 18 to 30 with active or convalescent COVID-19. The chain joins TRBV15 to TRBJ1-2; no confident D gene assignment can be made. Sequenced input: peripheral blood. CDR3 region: CATSGAYGYTF. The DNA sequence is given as TGTGCCACCAGCGGAGCTTATGGCTACACCTTC.